The 21 T cell receptor beta chains listed next were all sequenced from one sample in a study of T cell changes during pregnancy in multiple sclerosis. TCRdb's copy holds only in-frame clones and misses some; the assay was immunoSEQ multiplex PCR. The data show around 12,000 clones, with more than 70% seen just once and more than 6% held by the top ten. The input for sequencing was CD8+ T cells from peripheral blood mononuclear cells, taken in the second trimester of pregnancy. The source of these receptors is a female donor in good health, enrolled as a control in a pregnancy study.

The chain couples TRBV7-9 to TRBJ2-7; D possibly corresponds to TRBD1 (5 bases). The CDR3 contains 15 residues. The V gene's germline CDR1 is SEHNR and CDR2 FQNEAQ (reference sequence). V was cut by 1 base and J by 3 bases, with 13 bases left in between. CDR3 region: CASSLVVGAVYEQYF. The DNA of the CDR3 is TGTGCCAGCAGCTTAGTAGTTGGGGCCGTCTACGAGCAGTACTTC.

This chain joins TRBV4-3 and TRBJ2-1; tentative D call: TRBD2 (5 bases). V was trimmed by 3 bases and J by 2 bases, leaving 11 bases between them. Looked up from germline, CDR1 is LGHNA and CDR2 is YSLEER. The CDR3 length is 15 residues. The DNA for the CDR3 is TGCGCCAGCAGCCAGACGGCGGAGGCCTACAATGAGCAGTTCTTC. Protein: CASSQTAEAYNEQFF.

A note on this clone: Other DNA variants within this sample encode the same CDR3. The V gene is TRBV29-1, the J gene TRBJ2-2, with a weak D call TRBD2 (6 bases). This CDR3 has 13 residues. The V end lost 4 bases, the J end lost 1 base, and 7 bases lay between the germline ends. CDR1 and CDR2 (germline): SQVTM, ANQGSEA. The CDR3 DNA follows: TGCAGCGTTGGGGGAGGGAACACCGGGGAGCTGTTTTTT. It translates to CSVGGGNTGELFF.

J is TRBJ2-1 and V is TRBV27, with 7 bases fitting TRBD1. The CDR3 is 15 residues long. The germline gives CDR1 MNHEY, CDR2 SMNVEV (reference sequence). V gave up 1 base and J gave up 9 bases; unmatched junction bases: 9. In DNA, the CDR3 is TGTGCCAGCAGTTTATTTGAGACAGGGTTCCCTGAGCAGTTCTTC. Translation: CASSLFETGFPEQFF.

The chain combines TRBV6-4 with TRBJ2-3; 7 bases fit TRBD2. The J segment lost 2 bases and the V segment lost 7 bases, leaving 6 bases of the junction unmatched. Germline lookup yields CDR1 MRHNA and CDR2 SNTAGT. The CDR3 length is 14 residues. CDR3 nucleotide sequence: TGTGCCAGCAAGACTAGCAGCTCCACAGATACGCAGTATTTT. The encoded protein is CASKTSSSTDTQYF.

The V and J genes are TRBV14 and TRBJ2-1; TRBD2 might be the D (6 bases). Germline lookup yields CDR1 SGHDN and CDR2 FVKESK. The CDR3 totals 17 residues. The V end lost 1 base, the J end lost 3 bases, and 16 bases lay between the germline ends. The CDR3: CASSQVWGTRNYNEQFF. In DNA form, the CDR3 reads TGTGCCAGCAGCCAAGTTTGGGGGACTCGAAACTACAATGAGCAGTTCTTC.

The rearrangement joins TRBV10-3 to TRBJ2-7; 13 bases are a match to TRBD2. CDR3 length: 15 residues. Germline assignment: CDR1 ENHRY and CDR2 SYGVKD. With 7 bases clipped from V and 5 bases from J, the junction kept 8 bases outside the gene matches. The CDR3 DNA sequence: TGTGCCATCAAAGGGACTAGCGGGGACTCAGACGAGCAGTACTTC. Translated: CAIKGTSGDSDEQYF.

In regard to this clone: The junction departs from the called germline gene at one end, perhaps through a read error. The V and J genes are TRBV7-7 and TRBJ2-2; TRBD1 matches 11 bases. Germline V lookup: CDR1 SSHAT, CDR2 FNYEAQ (reference sequence). The CDR3 length is 17 residues. This CDR3 is CASSLAVPGQGAGELFF. DNA of the CDR3: TGTGCTAGCAGCTTAGCGGTTCCGGGACAGGGGGCCGGGGAGCTGTTTTTT.

V is TRBV7-9 and J is TRBJ2-7; TRBD2 matches 9 bases. Trimming at V came to 5 bases and at J to 2 bases, leaving 4 bases not matched to a gene. Germline V CDR1 and CDR2: SEHNR, FQNEAQ (reference sequence). This CDR3 has 14 amino acids. The CDR3 nucleotides are TGTGCCAGCAGCCCGACTAGCGGTGCCTACGAGCAGTACTTC. The encoded protein is CASSPTSGAYEQYF. Combining the CDR3 with reference TRBV7-9 and TRBJ2-7 gives the whole variable domain DTGVSQNPRHKITKRGQNVTFRCDPISEHNRLYWYRQTLGQGPEFLTYFQNEAQLEKSRLLSDRFSAERPKGSFSTLEIQRTEQGDSAMYLCASSPTSGAYEQYFGPGTRLTVT.

This clone was detected only once. V usage is TRBV11-2 and J usage is TRBJ2-3; D perhaps matches TRBD2 (6 bases). Trimming shortened V by 0 bases and J by 2 bases, and 15 bases separated the two germline ends. In germline, CDR1 is SGHAT, CDR2 FQNNGV. The CDR3 has 17 amino acids. CDR3 amino acids: CASSLEVRGLITDTQYF. For the CDR3, the DNA is TGTGCCAGCAGCTTAGAAGTTAGGGGACTTATCACAGATACGCAGTATTTT. Filled out from reference TRBV11-2 and TRBJ2-3, the complete variable domain reads EAGVAQSPRYKIIEKRQSVAFWCNPISGHATLYWYQQILGQGPKLLIQFQNNGVVDDSQLPKDRFSAERLKGVDSTLKIQPAKLEDSAVYLCASSLEVRGLITDTQYFGPGTRLTVL.

The rearrangement links TRBV29-1 to TRBJ2-2; weak D call: TRBD1 (6 bases). The V and J ends lost 7 bases and 6 bases respectively, with 18 bases between them. The CDR3 sequence is 14 residues long. Germline V CDR1 and CDR2: SQVTM, ANQGSEA. The CDR3 is CSALRQDPPGELFF. The CDR3 nucleotides are TGCAGCGCGTTGAGACAGGACCCTCCCGGGGAGCTGTTTTTT.

The chain employs TRBV9 and TRBJ2-1; 8 nucleotides agree with TRBD2. V lost 2 bases and J lost 7; bases outside the gene matches: 5. The germline gives CDR1 SGDLS, CDR2 YYNGEE. This CDR3 has 14 residues. The CDR3 loop is CASSVSGSGNEQFF. CDR3 coding DNA: TGTGCCAGCAGCGTCAGCGGGAGTGGTAATGAGCAGTTCTTC.

The rearrangement uses TRBV18 and TRBJ1-2; 7 nucleotides align to TRBD1. With 2 bases clipped from V and 5 bases from J, the junction kept 8 bases outside the gene matches. CDR3 size: 15 residues. CDR1 and CDR2 (germline): KGHSH, LQKENI. For the CDR3, the DNA is TGTGCCAGCTCACCAGCGAGAACAGGGGATTATGGCTACACCTTC. Protein product: CASSPARTGDYGYTF.

The chain links TRBV10-3 to TRBJ1-1; tentative D call: TRBD1 (6 bases). The germline CDR1 and CDR2 sequences are ENHRY and SYGVKD. V was cut by 6 bases and J by 11 bases, with 25 bases left in between. The CDR3 is 15 residues long. CDR3 region: CAIRAFSGAQFGAFF. In nucleotides, the CDR3 is TGTGCCATCAGGGCCTTCTCAGGGGCACAATTCGGTGCTTTCTTT.

The chain uses TRBV19 and TRBJ2-1; perhaps TRBD1 as D (5 bases). V was trimmed by 3 bases and J by 7 bases, leaving 16 bases between them. This CDR3 spans 15 amino acids. Germline CDR1 LNHDA, CDR2 SQIVND (reference sequence). CDR3 sequence: CASSIFAAGLNEQFF. CDR3 in DNA: TGTGCCAGTAGTATTTTCGCGGCAGGGCTAAATGAGCAGTTCTTC.

The rearrangement joins TRBV6-4 to TRBJ2-7; the match to TRBD1 covers 11 bases. This CDR3 contains 15 residues. Germline CDR1 reads MRHNA; CDR2 reads SNTAGT. With V trimmed by 6 bases and J by 6 bases, 10 bases remained unmatched. This chain's CDR3 is CASSGNRDRGGEQYF. In nucleotides, the CDR3 is TGTGCCAGCAGCGGAAACCGGGACAGGGGGGGCGAGCAGTACTTC.

The gene calls are TRBV27 and TRBJ2-1; TRBD2 aligns across 10 bases. V trimming: 5 bases; J trimming: 4 bases; junction bases outside the gene matches: 8. The CDR3 is 16 residues long. Germline-derived CDR1 and CDR2 are MNHEY and SMNVEV (reference sequence). The CDR3 protein is CASSKPGTSAYNEQFF. CDR3 coding DNA: TGTGCCAGCAGTAAACCCGGGACTAGCGCGTACAATGAGCAGTTCTTC.

The rearrangement joins TRBV28 to TRBJ2-6; 8 bases are shared with TRBD1. Looked up from germline, CDR1 is MDHEN and CDR2 is SYDVKM. This CDR3 comprises 16 residues. V shed 7 bases and J 0 bases; nucleotides not matched to a gene: 5. The CDR3 spells CASTGGASSGANVLTF. As DNA, the CDR3 is TGTGCCAGCACAGGGGGCGCCAGCTCTGGGGCCAACGTCCTGACTTTC.

J is TRBJ1-4 and V is TRBV7-9, with 10 nucleotides matching TRBD1. The CDR3 totals 18 residues. V lost 3 bases and J lost 0; bases outside the gene matches: 7. CDR1 is SEHNR, CDR2 FQNEAQ, per germline (reference sequence). CDR3 loop: CASSFPGQGTATNEKLFF. In nucleotides, the CDR3 is TGTGCCAGCAGCTTCCCGGGACAGGGGACGGCAACTAATGAAAAACTGTTTTTT.

V is TRBV27 and J is TRBJ2-1; a weak D match, TRBD1 (6 bases). The CDR3 totals 16 residues. Trimming took off 3 bases at V and 0 bases at J, with 12 bases between the two ends. CDR1 is MNHEY, CDR2 SMNVEV, per germline (reference sequence). CDR3 in amino acids: CASSFGRDTSYNEQFF. The CDR3 DNA sequence: TGTGCCAGCAGTTTCGGTCGGGACACCTCCTACAATGAGCAGTTCTTC.

V usage is TRBV25-1 and J usage is TRBJ2-7; the match to TRBD2 covers 13 bases. Germline V gene data show CDR1 as MGHDK and CDR2 as SYGVNS. The CDR3 consists of 15 residues. The J segment lost 7 bases and the V segment lost 3 bases, leaving 6 bases of the junction unmatched. The CDR3 protein is CASSDFRLAGGEQYF. The CDR3 DNA reads TGTGCCAGCAGTGATTTTAGACTAGCGGGAGGTGAGCAGTACTTC.